This TCR beta chain was found in a study of shared clonotypes between healthy human individuals. In the study overall: The study enrolled two women and a few men aged 18 to 49.

Profiled with immunoSEQ multiplex PCR; TCRdb holds only in-frame clones, not every one. The data contain about 490,000 clones, roughly 85% of them singletons. Points on this clone: The antigen is undetermined.

Findings and limits, study-wide: Having only a few donors restricted how much genetic and exposure-history diversity was captured. Sampling covered blood only; tissue repertoires likely differ.

This CDR3 region has 15 residues. This chain uses TRBV7-5 with TRBJ2-2; the table's D call of TRBD2 was not tested on the DNA. TRBV7-5 is assigned pseudogene status. The TCR originated in a woman in her 40s in good health. Some clones in this sample may be carry-over from other donors' samples. Sample: PBMCs. CDR3 DNA: TGTGTCAGAAGTCCCCGGGAGGGCGGGGCCGGGGAGCTGTTTTTT. Translating it yields CVRSPREGGAGELFF.